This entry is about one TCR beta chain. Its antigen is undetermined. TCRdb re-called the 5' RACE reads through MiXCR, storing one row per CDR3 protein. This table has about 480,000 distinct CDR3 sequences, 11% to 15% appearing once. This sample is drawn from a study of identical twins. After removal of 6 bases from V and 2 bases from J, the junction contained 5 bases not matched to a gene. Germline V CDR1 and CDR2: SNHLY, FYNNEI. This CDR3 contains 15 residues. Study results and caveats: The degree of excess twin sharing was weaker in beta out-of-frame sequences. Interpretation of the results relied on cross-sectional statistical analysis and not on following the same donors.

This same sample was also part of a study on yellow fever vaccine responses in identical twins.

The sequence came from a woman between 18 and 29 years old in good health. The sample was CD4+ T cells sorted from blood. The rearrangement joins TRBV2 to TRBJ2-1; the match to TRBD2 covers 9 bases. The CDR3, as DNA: TGTGCCAGCAGAAAGGCGGGAGGGACCTACAATGAGCAGTTCTTC. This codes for CASRKAGGTYNEQFF.